This entry concerns a single T cell receptor (beta chain). The sample belongs to a study of control samples from healthy donors and cancer patients. The CDR3 has 14 residues. The germline V gene has CDR1 SGHTA and CDR2 FQGNSA. Trimming cost V 2 bases and J 4 bases, with 11 bases left between them. Libraries were prepared by immunoSEQ multiplex PCR; TCRdb keeps only in-frame clonotypes and omits some of them. The repertoire consists of 15,000 or so clones, with 60% to 85% occurring once and the leading ten covering about a sixth. The TCR was taken from a female donor with lung cancer. The sequenced material came from formalin-fixed, paraffin-embedded tissue. The chain joins TRBV7-2 to TRBJ1-1, with TRBD1 as a possible D gene (5 bases). CDR3 coding DNA: TGTGCCAGCAGCTTAATCCAGGGAACCACTGAAGCTTTCTTT. Its translation: CASSLIQGTTEAFF.